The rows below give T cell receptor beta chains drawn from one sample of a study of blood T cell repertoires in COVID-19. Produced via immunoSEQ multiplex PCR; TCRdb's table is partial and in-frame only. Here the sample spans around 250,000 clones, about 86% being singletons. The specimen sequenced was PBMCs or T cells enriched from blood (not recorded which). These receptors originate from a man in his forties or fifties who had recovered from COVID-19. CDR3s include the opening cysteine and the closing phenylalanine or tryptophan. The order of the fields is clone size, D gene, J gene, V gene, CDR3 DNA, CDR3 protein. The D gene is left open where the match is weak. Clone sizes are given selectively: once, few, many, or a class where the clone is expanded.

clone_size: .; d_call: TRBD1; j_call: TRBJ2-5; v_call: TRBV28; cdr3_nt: TGTGCCAGCAGTCCCCAATGGGACAGCCAAGAGACCCAGTACTTC; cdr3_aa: CASSPQWDSQETQYF
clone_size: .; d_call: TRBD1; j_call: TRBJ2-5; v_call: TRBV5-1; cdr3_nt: TGCGCCAGCAGCTTGGCCCCGACAGGGGGGCAAGAGACCCAGTACTTC; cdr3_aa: CASSLAPTGGQETQYF
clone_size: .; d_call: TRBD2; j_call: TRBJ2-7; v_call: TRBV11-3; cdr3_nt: TGTGCCAGCAGCTTAGCTCTAGCGGGAGAATCGTACGAGCAGTACTTC; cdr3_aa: CASSLALAGESYEQYF
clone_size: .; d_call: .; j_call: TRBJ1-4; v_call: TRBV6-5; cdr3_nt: TGTGCCAGCAGTTACGTTATCAGGGCCCCTAATGAAAAACTGTTTTTT; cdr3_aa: CASSYVIRAPNEKLFF
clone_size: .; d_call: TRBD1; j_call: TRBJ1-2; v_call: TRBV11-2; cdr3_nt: TGTGCCAGCAGCCCAGACAGGGCGGGTGGCTACACCTTC; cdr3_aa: CASSPDRAGGYTF
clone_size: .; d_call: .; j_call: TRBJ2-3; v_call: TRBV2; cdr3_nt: TGTGCCAGAGGAGCCCGTACAACAGGAGCTAGTTCAAGCACAGATACGCAGTATTTT; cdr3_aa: CARGARTTGASSSTDTQYF
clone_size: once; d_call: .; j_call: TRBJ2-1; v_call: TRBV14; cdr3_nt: TGTGCCAGCAGCCAAGTTAGGACTCCACGCCTCTACAATGAGCAGTTCTTC; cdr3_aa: CASSQVRTPRLYNEQFF
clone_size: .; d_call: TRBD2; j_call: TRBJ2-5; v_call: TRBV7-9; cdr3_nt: TGTGCCAGCAGCGAAAGGGAGGGGACTAGCGGGAGGGAGACCCAGTACTTC; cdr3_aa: CASSEREGTSGRETQYF
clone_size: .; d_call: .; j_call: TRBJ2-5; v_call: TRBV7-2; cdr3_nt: TGTGCCAGCAGCTCCCGACTGGACTCAGGGAGGTTGGGAGAGACCCAGTACTTC; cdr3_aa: CASSSRLDSGRLGETQYF
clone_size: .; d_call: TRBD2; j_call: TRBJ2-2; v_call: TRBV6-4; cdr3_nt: TGTGCCAGCAGTGACCTAGGTGGGTCCGGGAGGGCCGTCGGGAACACCGGGGAGCTGTTTTTT; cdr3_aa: CASSDLGGSGRAVGNTGELFF
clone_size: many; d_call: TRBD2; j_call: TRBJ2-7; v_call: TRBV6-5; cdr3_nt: TGTGCCAGCAGCCCGCTGGGAGCGGGGGAATACGAGCAGTACTTC; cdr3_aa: CASSPLGAGEYEQYF
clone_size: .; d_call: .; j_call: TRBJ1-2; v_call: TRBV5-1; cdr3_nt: TGCGCCAGCAGCTTGTCTCCCTCGGGATGGGGTAGGGGCTACACCTTC; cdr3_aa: CASSLSPSGWGRGYTF
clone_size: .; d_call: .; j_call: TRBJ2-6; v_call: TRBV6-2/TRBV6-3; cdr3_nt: TGTGCCAGCAGTTACGCCCCGGGGTTCGGGGCCAACGTCCTGACTTTC; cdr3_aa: CASSYAPGFGANVLTF
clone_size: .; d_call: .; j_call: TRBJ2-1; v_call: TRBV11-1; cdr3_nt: TGTGCCAGCAGCTTAGCCGGAGCGGCCAGACCGTACAATGAGCAGTTCTTC; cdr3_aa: CASSLAGAARPYNEQFF
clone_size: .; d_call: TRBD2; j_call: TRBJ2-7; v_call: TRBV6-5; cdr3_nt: TGTGCCAGCAAAGCTAGCGGGGACTCCTACGAGCAGTACTTC; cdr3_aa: CASKASGDSYEQYF
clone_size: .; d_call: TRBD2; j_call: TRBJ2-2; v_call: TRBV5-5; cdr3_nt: TGTGCCAGCAGCTTTGCCCGGGGGGGGTTTGACACCGGGGAGCTGTTTTTT; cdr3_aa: CASSFARGGFDTGELFF
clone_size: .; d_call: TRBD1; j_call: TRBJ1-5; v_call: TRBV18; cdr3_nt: TGTGCCAGCTCAGAACAGGGGGCTCTCAATCAGCCCCAGCATTTT; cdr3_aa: CASSEQGALNQPQHF
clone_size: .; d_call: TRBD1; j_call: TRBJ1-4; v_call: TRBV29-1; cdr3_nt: TGCAGCGTCGTGGGACAGGGGGAAGGTTTAGAACTGTTTTTT; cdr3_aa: CSVVGQGEGLELFF
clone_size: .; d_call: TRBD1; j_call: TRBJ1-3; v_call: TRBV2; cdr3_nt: TGTGCCAGCAGTATACTGACAGGGGGATATTCTGGAAACACCATATATTTT; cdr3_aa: CASSILTGGYSGNTIYF
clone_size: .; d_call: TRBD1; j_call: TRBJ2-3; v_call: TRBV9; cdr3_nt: TGTGCCAGCAGCGCCAGGGGGCTTTTCACAGATACGCAGTATTTT; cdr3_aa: CASSARGLFTDTQYF
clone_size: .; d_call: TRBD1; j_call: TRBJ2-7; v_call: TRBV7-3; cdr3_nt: TGTGCCAGCAGCACGACAGGGGGCGAGCAGTACTTC; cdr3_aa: CASSTTGGEQYF
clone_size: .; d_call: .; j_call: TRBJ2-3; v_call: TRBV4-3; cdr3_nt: TGCGCCAGCAGCCAAGAGCTAACAGGGATTACAGATACGCAGTATTTT; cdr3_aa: CASSQELTGITDTQYF
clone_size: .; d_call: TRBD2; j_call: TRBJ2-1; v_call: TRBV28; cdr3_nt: TGTGCCAGCAGTTGGGGGGGAGAGCAGTTCTTC; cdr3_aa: CASSWGGEQFF
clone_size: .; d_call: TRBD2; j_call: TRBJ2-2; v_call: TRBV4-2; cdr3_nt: TGTGCCAGCAGCCCGACGCGAGCGGGGGGCCCCACGATAGCCGGGGAGCTGTTTTTT; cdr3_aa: CASSPTRAGGPTIAGELFF
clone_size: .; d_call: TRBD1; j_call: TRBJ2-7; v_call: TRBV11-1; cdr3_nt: TGTGCCAGCAGCTTAGCCGATTCGGGACAGGGGGACTACGAGCAGTACTTC; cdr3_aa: CASSLADSGQGDYEQYF
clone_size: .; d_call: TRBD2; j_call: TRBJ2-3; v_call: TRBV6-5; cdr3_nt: TGTGCCACGACGACGGGGGGGATGACAGATACGCAGTATTTT; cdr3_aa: CATTTGGMTDTQYF
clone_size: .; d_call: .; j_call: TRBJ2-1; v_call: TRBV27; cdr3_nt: TGTGCCAGCACCCAGGGTATTAAGCAGTTCTTC; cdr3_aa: CASTQGIKQFF
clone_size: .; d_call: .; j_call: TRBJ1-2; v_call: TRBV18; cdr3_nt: TGTGCCAGCTCACCAGGCAGGGGCGGGGGCTACACCTTC; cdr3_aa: CASSPGRGGGYTF
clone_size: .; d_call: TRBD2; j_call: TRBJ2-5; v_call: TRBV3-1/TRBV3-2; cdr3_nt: TGTGCCAGCAGCCGACCATTTGGGACTAGCGGGATGATTGGGACCCAGTACTTC; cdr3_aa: CASSRPFGTSGMIGTQYF
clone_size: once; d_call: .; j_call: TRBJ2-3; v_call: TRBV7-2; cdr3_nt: TGTGCCAGCAGCTTAGACAGGGGCACAGATACGCAGTATTTT; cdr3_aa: CASSLDRGTDTQYF
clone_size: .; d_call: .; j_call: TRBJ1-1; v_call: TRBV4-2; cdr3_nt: TGTGCCAGCAGCCGTTTCCCGGAAGTAGCGAACACTGAAGCTTTCTTT; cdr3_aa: CASSRFPEVANTEAFF
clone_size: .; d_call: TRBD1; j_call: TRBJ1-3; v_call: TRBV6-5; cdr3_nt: TGTGCCAGCAGGAACCCGGGGACAGGCGGAAACACCATATATTTT; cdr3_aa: CASRNPGTGGNTIYF
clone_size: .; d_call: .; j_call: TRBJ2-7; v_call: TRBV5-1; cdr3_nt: TGCGCCAGCAGCTTGTATCGGACAGAGAGCTCCTACGAGCAGTACTTC; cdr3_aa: CASSLYRTESSYEQYF
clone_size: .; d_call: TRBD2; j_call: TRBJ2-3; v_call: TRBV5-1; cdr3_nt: TGCGCCAGCAGCTTGGTTGGTAAGCGGGAGGCTCCAGATACGCAGTATTTT; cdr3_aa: CASSLVGKREAPDTQYF
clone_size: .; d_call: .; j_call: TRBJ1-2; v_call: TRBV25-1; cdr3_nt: TGTGCCAGCAGTGGGCCAACACAAAGCTATGGCTACACCTTC; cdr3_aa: CASSGPTQSYGYTF
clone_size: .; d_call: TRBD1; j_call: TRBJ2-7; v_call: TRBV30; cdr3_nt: TGTGCCTGGAGCGGGACAGGGGTGCTCTACGAGCAGTACTTC; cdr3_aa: CAWSGTGVLYEQYF